Described below is a single TCR beta chain sequence and its context. Its antigen is undetermined. The data are from a study of cytotoxic CD8 clonotypes in ibrutinib-treated CLL. Study-level findings and limits: Clonality increased with ibrutinib response but returned toward baseline at progression.

The CDR3 is 14 amino acids. Germline assignment: CDR1 SGHNT and CDR2 YYREEE (reference sequence). V was cut by 7 bases and J by 8 bases, with 19 bases left in between. Investigators sought sequencing depths of between 1 in 200,000 and 1 in 1 million T cells. The assay was immunoSEQ multiplex PCR, and TCRdb's table has in-frame clones only and misses some. Altogether some 150,000 clones are present, 80% being singletons, with the ten largest covering about 7.6%. The chain combines TRBV5-4 with TRBJ2-1; D may be TRBD1 (5 bases). Specimen: PBMCs, collected after 36 months of ibrutinib treatment. The receptor's source is a human donor with chronic lymphocytic leukemia. CDR3: CASSAYRLRDEQFF. The CDR3 DNA is TGTGCCAGCTCAGCTTACAGGCTCAGAGATGAGCAGTTCTTC.